This T cell receptor beta chain appears in the sequencing data of a study of blood T cells in healthy people across ages. General observations from the study: Diversity figures based on one million T cells were deemed too low. Greater diversity and more naive CD4+ cells were seen in long-lived donors than in aged donors. No conclusive comparison of naive versus antigen-experienced cells was possible with unsorted PBMCs.

Concerning this clonotype: Its antigen is undetermined. One end of the junction varies from germline; a read error may be responsible.

The second PCR ran about 6 to 12 cycles with a sample-barcoded 5' primer and J-beta primers. TCRdb reanalysed the 5' RACE reads using MiXCR and keeps one entry per CDR3 protein. This table has over 1,500,000 distinct CDR3 sequences, 30% to 40% appearing once. This CDR3 is built from 15 residues. This receptor was taken from a human donor in good health. Sequencing was carried out using blood. The V call is TRBV12-3 or TRBV12-4, the J call TRBJ2-5, with 7 bases that match TRBD1. As DNA, the CDR3 is TGTGACAGCAGCCCCACCGACAGGGCGTCTGAGACCCAGTACTTC. Protein sequence: CDSSPTDRASETQYF.